This TCR beta chain is from a study of T cell responses to AZD1222 COVID-19 vaccine. Produced via immunoSEQ multiplex PCR; TCRdb's table is partial and in-frame only. Here the sample spans 100,000 to 150,000 clones, around 87% being singletons. The study, taken as a whole, reports: In all cases, repertoires were sampled only after the peak T cell response. Donors, mostly white British, included more females; clonal diversity was possibly underestimated.

In regard to this clone: Its antigen is unidentified.

This clonotype was obtained from an adult in good health. The source was peripheral blood, collected on day 0 of AZD1222 vaccination.

The CDR3 spells CASSPGTGGLNTEAFF. DNA for the CDR3: TGTGCCAGCAGCCCCGGGACAGGGGGCTTGAACACTGAAGCTTTCTTT. This chain connects TRBV11-3 to TRBJ1-1; 12 positions agree with TRBD1. This CDR3 region has 16 residues. Germline CDR1 is SGHNT and CDR2 is YENEEA. Trimming took 5 bases from V and 0 from J; bases not matched to a gene: 4.